The text below deals with one T cell receptor (beta chain). Its recognized antigen is unknown. No per-base quality is available; no much larger clone lies one base away. Taken from the germline V gene, the CDR1 and CDR2 loops are MDHEN and SYDVKM. V is clipped by 7 bases and J by 2 bases, and the sequence between their germline boundaries is 15 bases long. There are 15 amino acids in the CDR3, from cysteine to phenylalanine inclusive. The only DNA kept is the CDR3, 45 bases in frame from the first base. This specimen belongs to a study of T cell responses to AZD1222 COVID-19 vaccine (dated by TCRdb to about 2021). For the wider study: A total of just over 230 trial participants underwent TCR sequencing, of whom about 210 had received two doses of AZD1222 and 26 had received two doses of the MenACWY control vaccine. Trial participants were enrolled into age subgroups of 18-55, 56-69 and 70-plus years, which contained around 140, 26 and 57 TCR-sequenced participants, respectively. What the research found in general, with its limitations: No day 14 peak-response samples were available, so repertoires were characterized only after the peak T cell response. Reportedly, almost half of the unique spike-specific TCRs recognized epitopes lying outside the regions that are mutated in the B.1.351 and B.1.1.7 variants. The 56-69-year group was small, and its depth increase did not reach significance, likely because of low power. After two AZD1222 doses, both the breadth and the depth of spike-specific TCRs were significantly higher than at day 0 and than in MenACWY recipients. Vaccine-associated CD4 TCRs spanned the whole spike protein, with dominant responses in regions 160-218 and 743-854. Conclusions about previously exposed vaccinees are limited, since just a handful of AZD1222 recipients were seropositive for SARS-CoV-2 at baseline. Participants were mostly white British, with more females than males. The authors suggested clonal diversity may have been underestimated.

The time point label for this specimen denotes: about 28 days (+/-7) after the second vaccine dose. AZD1222 recipients given second doses at about 4 weeks or at about 12 weeks were pooled, since spike-specific TCR depth and breadth were not found to differ between the two schedules. Samples from vaccinated people were obtained from the UK trials COV001 and COV002, which included a single-blind randomized controlled phase 2/3 trial of AZD1222 (ChAdOx1 nCoV-19) in healthy adults. For TCRbeta chain sequencing, PBMC samples were collected from trial participants at day 0 and at day 28 after the second dose. The CDR3 regions of human TCRbeta chains were analyzed by immunosequencing. Per the original workflow: TCRs in the repertoires were compared against a reference library of SARS-CoV-2-specific TCRs that had been generated with the MIRA antigen-specificity platform. Breadth was defined as the fraction of unique TCRs that were SARS-CoV-2-associated. Depth was defined as the fraction of total T cells that were SARS-CoV-2-associated. Using the MIRA data, every spike-specific TCR was mapped to the spike region that the TCR reacted to and assigned to either a CD4 or a CD8 class. Log10-transformed breadth and depth values were compared by one-way ANOVA with Sidak's multiple comparisons tests. TCRdb took this table from immuneACCESS and kept in-frame rearrangements with V and J called. Such tables lack part of the clones; where checked against another copy, unresolved V genes explain under half of the gap, and the rest is unexplained. V, J and clone size reflect that table, while D and trimming were determined from the DNA. Across this sample there are approximately 150,000 clones, with around 90% seen only once. The biggest ten clones account for 1.6% of the sample.

The sample here was peripheral blood, taken 28 days after the second AZD1222 dose. Recombination connected TRBV28 to TRBJ1-5; the D gene is possibly TRBD1, with 6 bases matching. This clonotype originated in an adult who received the AZD1222 COVID-19 vaccine. CDR3 protein: CASINGGAGNQPQHF. The nucleotides read TGTGCCAGCATAAATGGGGGCGCGGGCAATCAGCCCCAGCATTTT.